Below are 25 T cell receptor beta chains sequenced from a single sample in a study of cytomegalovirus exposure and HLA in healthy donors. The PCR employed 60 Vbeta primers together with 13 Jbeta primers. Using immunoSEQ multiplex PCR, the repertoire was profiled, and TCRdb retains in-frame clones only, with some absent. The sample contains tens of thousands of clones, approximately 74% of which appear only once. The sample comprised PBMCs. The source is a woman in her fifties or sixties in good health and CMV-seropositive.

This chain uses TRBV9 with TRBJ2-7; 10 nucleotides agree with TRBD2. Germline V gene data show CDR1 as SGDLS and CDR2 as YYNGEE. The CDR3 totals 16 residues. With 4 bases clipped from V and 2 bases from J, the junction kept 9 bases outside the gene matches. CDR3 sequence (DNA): TGTGCCAGCAGCCCCAGCGGGGGGGGGAGCACCTACGAGCAGTACTTC. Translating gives CASSPSGGGSTYEQYF.

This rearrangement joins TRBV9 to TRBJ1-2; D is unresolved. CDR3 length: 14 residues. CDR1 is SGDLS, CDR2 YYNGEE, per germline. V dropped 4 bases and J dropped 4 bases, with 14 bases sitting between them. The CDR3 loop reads CASSLRVAPYGYTF. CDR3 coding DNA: TGTGCCAGCAGCCTGCGGGTAGCACCCTATGGCTACACCTTC.

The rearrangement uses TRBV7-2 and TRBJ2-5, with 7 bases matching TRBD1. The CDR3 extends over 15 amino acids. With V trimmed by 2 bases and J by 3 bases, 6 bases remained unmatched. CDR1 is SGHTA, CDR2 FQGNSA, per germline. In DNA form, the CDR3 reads TGTGCCAGCAGCTTATCCGGGACAGTAAAAGAGACCCAGTACTTC. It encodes CASSLSGTVKETQYF.

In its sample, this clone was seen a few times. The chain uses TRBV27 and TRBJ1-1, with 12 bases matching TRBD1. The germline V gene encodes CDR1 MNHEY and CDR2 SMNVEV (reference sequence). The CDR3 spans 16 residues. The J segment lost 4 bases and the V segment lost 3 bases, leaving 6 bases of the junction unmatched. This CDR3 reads CASSFGTGGVGTEAFF. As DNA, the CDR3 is TGTGCCAGCAGTTTTGGGACAGGGGGCGTTGGCACTGAAGCTTTCTTT.

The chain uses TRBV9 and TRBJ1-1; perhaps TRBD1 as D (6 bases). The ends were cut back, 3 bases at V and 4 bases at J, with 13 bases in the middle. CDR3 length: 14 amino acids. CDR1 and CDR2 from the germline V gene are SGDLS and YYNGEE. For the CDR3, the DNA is TGTGCCAGCAGCGCACATAGGGGGGGCACTGAAGCTTTCTTT. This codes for CASSAHRGGTEAFF. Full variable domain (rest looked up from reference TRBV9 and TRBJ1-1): DSGVTQTPKHLITATGQRVTLRCSPRSGDLSVYWYQQSLDQGLQFLIQYYNGEERAKGNILERFSAQQFPDLHSELNLSSLELGDSALYFCASSAHRGGTEAFFGQGTRLTVV.

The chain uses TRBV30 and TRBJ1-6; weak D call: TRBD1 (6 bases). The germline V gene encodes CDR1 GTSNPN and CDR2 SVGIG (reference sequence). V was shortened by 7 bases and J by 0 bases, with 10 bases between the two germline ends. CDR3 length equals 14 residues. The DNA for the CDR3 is TGTGCCTATACAGGGAGCTCCTATAATTCACCCCTCCACTTT. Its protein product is CAYTGSSYNSPLHF.

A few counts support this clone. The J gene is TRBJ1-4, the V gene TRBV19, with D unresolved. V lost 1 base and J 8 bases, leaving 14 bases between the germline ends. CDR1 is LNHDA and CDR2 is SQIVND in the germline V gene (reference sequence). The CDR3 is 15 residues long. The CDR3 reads CASSIGGPAGEKLFF. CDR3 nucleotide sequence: TGTGCCAGTAGTATAGGAGGTCCCGCCGGGGAAAAACTGTTTTTT.

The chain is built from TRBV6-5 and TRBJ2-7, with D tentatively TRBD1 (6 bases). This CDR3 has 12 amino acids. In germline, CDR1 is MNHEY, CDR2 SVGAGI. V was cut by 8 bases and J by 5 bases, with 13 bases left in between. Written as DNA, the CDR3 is TGTGCCAGCGGTAATCAGGGGAACGAGCAGTACTTC. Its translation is CASGNQGNEQYF.

In DNA, the CDR3 is TGTGCCAGCAGTGGGACAGGGCATCAGCCCCAGCATTTT. Translation: CASSGTGHQPQHF. This chain links TRBV6-5 with TRBJ1-5, with TRBD1 matching 9 bases. V shed 5 bases and J 5 bases; nucleotides not matched to a gene: 1. CDR3 size: 13 residues. Germline V gene data show CDR1 as MNHEY and CDR2 as SVGAGI.

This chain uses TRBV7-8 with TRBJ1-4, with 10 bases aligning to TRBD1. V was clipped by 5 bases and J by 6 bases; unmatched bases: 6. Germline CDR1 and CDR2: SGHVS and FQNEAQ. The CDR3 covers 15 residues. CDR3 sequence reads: CASSHDRGLDEKLFF. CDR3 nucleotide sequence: TGTGCCAGCAGCCACGACAGGGGGCTGGATGAAAAACTGTTTTTT.

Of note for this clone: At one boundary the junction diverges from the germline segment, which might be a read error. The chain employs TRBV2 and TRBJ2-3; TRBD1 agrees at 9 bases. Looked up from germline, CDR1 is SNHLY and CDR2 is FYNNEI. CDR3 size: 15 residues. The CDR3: CASREGDRAPDTQYF. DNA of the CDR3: TGTGCCAGCAGGGAAGGGGACAGGGCCCCAGATACGCAGTATTTT.

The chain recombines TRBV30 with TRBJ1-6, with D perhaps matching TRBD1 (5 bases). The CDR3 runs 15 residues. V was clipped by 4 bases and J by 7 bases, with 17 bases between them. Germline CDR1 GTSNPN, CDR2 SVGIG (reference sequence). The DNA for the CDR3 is TGTGCCTGGATCCTAGCGGGACGGAAAAATTCACCCCTCCACTTT. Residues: CAWILAGRKNSPLHF.

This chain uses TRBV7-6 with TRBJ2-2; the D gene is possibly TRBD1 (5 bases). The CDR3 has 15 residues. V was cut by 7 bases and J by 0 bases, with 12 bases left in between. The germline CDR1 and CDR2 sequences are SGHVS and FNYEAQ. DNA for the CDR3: TGTGCCAGCACCTATACGACAGCGAACACCGGGGAGCTGTTTTTT. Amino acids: CASTYTTANTGELFF.

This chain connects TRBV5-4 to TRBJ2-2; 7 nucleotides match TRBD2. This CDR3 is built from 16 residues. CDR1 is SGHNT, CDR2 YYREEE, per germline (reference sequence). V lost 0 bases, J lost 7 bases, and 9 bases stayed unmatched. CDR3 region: CASSLVPGGLVGELFF. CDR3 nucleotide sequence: TGTGCCAGCAGCTTGGTTCCGGGAGGTTTAGTCGGGGAGCTGTTTTTT. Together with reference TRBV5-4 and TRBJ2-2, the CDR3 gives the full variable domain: ETGVTQSPTHLIKTRGQQVTLRCSSQSGHNTVSWYQQALGQGPQFIFQYYREEENGRGNFPPRFSGLQFPNYSSELNVNALELDDSALYLCASSLVPGGLVGELFFGEGSRLTVL.

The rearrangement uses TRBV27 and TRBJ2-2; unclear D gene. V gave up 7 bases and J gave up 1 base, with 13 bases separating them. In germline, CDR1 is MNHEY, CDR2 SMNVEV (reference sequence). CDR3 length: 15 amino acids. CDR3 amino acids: CASTPVALNTGELFF. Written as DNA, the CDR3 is TGTGCCAGCACACCAGTGGCCTTGAACACCGGGGAGCTGTTTTTT.

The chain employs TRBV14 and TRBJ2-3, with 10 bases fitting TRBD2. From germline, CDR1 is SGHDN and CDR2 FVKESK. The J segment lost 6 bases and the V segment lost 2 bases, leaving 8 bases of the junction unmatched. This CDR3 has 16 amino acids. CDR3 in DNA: TGTGCCAGCAGCCAACTAGCGGGAGTGAGTTCGGATACGCAGTATTTT. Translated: CASSQLAGVSSDTQYF.

The CDR3 DNA reads as TGTGCCAGCAGCTTATTCCCGCCCAATAGCGGGAGGGGATTCAATGAGCAGTTCTTC. It yields the protein CASSLFPPNSGRGFNEQFF. V and J are TRBV11-2 and TRBJ2-1, with TRBD2 matching over 11 bases. Germline CDR1 and CDR2: SGHAT and FQNNGV. V shed 2 bases and J 6 bases; nucleotides not matched to a gene: 15. The CDR3 extends over 19 amino acids.

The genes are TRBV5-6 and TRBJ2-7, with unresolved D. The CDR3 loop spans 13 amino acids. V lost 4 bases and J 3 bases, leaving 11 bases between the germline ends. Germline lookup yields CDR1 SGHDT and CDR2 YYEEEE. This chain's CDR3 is CASSHLPDYEQYF. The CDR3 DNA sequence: TGTGCCAGCAGCCACCTCCCAGACTACGAGCAGTACTTC.

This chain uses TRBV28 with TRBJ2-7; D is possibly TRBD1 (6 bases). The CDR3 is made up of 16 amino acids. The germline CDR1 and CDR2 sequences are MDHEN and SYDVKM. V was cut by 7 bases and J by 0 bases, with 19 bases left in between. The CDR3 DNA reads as TGTGCCAGCACCCCGACAGGAGGCCGATTCTCCTACGAGCAGTACTTC. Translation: CASTPTGGRFSYEQYF.

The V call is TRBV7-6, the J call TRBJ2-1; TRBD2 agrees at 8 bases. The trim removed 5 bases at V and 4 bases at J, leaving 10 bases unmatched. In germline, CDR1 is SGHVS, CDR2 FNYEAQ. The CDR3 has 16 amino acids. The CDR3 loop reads CASSPRGLGTYNEQFF. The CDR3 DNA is TGTGCCAGCAGCCCTAGGGGACTAGGGACTTACAATGAGCAGTTCTTC. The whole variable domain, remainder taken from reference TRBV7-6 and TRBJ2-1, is GAGVSQSPRYKVTKRGQDVALRCDPISGHVSLYWYRQALGQGPEFLTYFNYEAQQDKSGLPNDRFSAERPEGSISTLTIQRTEQRDSAMYRCASSPRGLGTYNEQFFGPGTRLTVL.

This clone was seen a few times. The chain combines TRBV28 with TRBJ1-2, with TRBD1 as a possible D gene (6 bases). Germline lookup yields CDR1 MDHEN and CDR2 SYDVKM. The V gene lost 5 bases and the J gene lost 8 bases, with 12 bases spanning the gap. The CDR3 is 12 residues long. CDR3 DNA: TGTGCCAGCAGTGCCGGACAGAGGGGCTACACCTTC. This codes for CASSAGQRGYTF.

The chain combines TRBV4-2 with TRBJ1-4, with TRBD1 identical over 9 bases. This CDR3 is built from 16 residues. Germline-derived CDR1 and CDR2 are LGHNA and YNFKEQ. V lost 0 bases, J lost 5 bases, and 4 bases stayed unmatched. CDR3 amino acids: CASSQDRGQGNEKLFF. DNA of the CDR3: TGTGCCAGCAGCCAAGATAGGGGACAGGGAAATGAAAAACTGTTTTTT.

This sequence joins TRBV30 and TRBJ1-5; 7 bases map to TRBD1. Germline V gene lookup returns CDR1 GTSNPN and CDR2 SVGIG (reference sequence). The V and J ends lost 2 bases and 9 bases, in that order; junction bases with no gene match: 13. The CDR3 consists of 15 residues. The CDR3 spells CAWSLGTVTSGPQHF. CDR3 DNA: TGTGCCTGGAGTCTCGGGACAGTGACTTCGGGGCCCCAGCATTTT.

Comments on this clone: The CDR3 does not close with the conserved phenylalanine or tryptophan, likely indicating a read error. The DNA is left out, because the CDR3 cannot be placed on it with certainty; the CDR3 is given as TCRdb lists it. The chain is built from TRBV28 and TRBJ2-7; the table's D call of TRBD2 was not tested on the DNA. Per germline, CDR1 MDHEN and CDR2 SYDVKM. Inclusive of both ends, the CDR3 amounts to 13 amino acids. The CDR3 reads CASSPSLGGDPAL.

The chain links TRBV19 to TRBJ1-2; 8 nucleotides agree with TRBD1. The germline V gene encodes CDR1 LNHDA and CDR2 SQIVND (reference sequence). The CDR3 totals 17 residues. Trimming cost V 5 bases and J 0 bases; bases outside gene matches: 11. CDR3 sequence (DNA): TGTGCCAGTAGTTTTACCGGGACAGGACAATCTAACTATGGCTACACCTTC. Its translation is CASSFTGTGQSNYGYTF.